This T cell receptor (beta chain) comes out of a study of cytomegalovirus exposure and HLA in healthy donors. Use of 60 Vbeta and 13 Jbeta primers characterized the PCR. Assay used: immunoSEQ multiplex PCR; TCRdb lists only in-frame clones, some missing. The top ten clones hold 9.7% of a sample with more than 70,000 clones, around two thirds of them seen once. V lost 3 bases and J 1 base, leaving 11 bases between the germline ends. The CDR3 length is 15 residues. The V gene's germline CDR1 is SGHRS and CDR2 YFSETQ. In the case of this clone: Its antigen is undetermined.

Study-wide findings and caveats: Solely CMV serostatus was available to characterize immune exposure. Most of the CMV-associated TCR beta chains (in a later analysis) appeared to be HLA-restricted.

V usage is TRBV5-1 and J usage is TRBJ2-1, with D possibly being TRBD1 (6 bases). This TCR was sampled from a woman aged 45-60 years in good health and CMV-seropositive. What was sequenced was PBMCs. DNA of the CDR3: TGCGCCAGCAGCTCGGGCAGGGGATCCTACAATGAGCAGTTCTTC. Its translation: CASSSGRGSYNEQFF. Using reference TRBV5-1 and TRBJ2-1 for the parts outside the CDR3, the full variable domain is KAGVTQTPRYLIKTRGQQVTLSCSPISGHRSVSWYQQTPGQGLQFLFEYFSETQRNKGNFPGRFSGRQFSNSRSEMNVSTLELGDSALYLCASSSGRGSYNEQFFGPGTRLTVL.